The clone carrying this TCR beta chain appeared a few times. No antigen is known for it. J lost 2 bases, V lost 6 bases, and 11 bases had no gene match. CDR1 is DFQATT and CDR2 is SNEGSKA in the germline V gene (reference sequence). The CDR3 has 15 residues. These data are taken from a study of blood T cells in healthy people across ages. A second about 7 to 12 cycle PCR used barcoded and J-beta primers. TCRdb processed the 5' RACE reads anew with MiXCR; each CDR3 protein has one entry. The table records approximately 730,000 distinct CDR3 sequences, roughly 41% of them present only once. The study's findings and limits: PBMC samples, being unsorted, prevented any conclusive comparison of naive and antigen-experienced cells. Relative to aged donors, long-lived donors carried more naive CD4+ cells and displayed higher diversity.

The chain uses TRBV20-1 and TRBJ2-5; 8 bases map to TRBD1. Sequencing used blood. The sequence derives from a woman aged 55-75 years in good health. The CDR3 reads CSANPRDRSQETQYF. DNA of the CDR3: TGCAGTGCCAACCCCCGGGACAGGTCGCAAGAGACCCAGTACTTC.